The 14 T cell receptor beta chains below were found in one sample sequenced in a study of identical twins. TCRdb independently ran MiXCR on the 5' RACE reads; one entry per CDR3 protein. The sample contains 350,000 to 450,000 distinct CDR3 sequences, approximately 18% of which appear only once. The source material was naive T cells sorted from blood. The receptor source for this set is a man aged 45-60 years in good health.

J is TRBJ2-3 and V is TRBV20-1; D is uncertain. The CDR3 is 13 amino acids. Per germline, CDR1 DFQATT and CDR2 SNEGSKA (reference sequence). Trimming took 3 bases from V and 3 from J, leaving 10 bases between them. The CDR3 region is CSASRDRTDTQYF. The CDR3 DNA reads TGCAGTGCTAGTAGAGATCGAACAGATACGCAGTATTTT.

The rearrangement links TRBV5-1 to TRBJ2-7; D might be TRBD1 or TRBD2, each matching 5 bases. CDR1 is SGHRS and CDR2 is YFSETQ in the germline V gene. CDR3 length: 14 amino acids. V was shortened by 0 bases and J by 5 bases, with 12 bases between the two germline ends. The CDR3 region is CASSLGARGDEQYF. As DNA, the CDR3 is TGCGCCAGCAGCTTGGGGGCCAGAGGGGACGAGCAGTACTTC.

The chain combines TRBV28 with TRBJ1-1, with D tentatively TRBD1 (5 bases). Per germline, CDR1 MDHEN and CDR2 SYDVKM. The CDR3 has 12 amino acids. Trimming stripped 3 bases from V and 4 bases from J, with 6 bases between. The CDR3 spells CASSFGTTEAFF. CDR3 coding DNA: TGTGCCAGCAGTTTCGGGACCACTGAAGCTTTCTTT. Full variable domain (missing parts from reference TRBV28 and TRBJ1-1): DVKVTQSSRYLVKRTGEKVFLECVQDMDHENMFWYRQDPGLGLRLIYFSYDVKMKEKGDIPEGYSVSREKKERFSLILESASTNQTSMYLCASSFGTTEAFFGQGTRLTVV.

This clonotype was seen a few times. The CDR3 spells CASNSGTGTGELFF. The CDR3 coding sequence is TGCGCCAGCAATTCAGGGACGGGGACCGGGGAGCTGTTTTTT. The genes are TRBV10-2 and TRBJ2-2; perhaps D is TRBD1 or TRBD2 (5 bases each). The CDR3 runs to 14 residues. Germline lookup yields CDR1 WSHSY and CDR2 SAAADI. Trimming removed 7 bases from V and 5 bases from J, with 14 bases in between.

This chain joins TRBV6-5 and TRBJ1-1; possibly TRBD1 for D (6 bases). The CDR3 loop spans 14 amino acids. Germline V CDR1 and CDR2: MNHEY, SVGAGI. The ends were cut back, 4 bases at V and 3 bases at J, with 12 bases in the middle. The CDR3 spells CASSSYDRYTEAFF. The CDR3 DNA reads TGTGCCAGCAGTTCATATGACAGGTACACTGAAGCTTTCTTT.

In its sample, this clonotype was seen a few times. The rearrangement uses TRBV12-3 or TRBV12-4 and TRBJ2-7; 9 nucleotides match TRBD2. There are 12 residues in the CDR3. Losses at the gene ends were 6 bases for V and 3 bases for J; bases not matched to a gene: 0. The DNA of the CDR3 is TGTGCCAGCAGAGCGGGAGGCTACGAGCAGTACTTC. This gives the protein CASRAGGYEQYF.

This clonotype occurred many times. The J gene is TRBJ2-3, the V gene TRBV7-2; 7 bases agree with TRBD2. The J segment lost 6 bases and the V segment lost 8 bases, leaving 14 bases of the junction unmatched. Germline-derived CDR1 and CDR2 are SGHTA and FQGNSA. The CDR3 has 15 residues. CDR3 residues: CASGVAAGRVDTQYF. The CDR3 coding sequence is TGTGCCAGCGGCGTCGCGGCGGGGAGGGTCGATACGCAGTATTTT. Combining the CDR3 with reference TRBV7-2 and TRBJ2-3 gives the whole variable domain GAGVSQSPSNKVTEKGKDVELRCDPISGHTALYWYRQSLGQGLEFLIYFQGNSAPDKSGLPSDRFSAERTGGSVSTLTIQRTQQEDSAVYLCASGVAAGRVDTQYFGPGTRLTVL.

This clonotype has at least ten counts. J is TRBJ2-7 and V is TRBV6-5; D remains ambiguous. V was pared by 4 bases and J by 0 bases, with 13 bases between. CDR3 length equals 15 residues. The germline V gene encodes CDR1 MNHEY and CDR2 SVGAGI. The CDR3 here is CASSSPDSFSYEQYF. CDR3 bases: TGTGCCAGCAGTTCCCCCGACTCTTTCTCCTACGAGCAGTACTTC.

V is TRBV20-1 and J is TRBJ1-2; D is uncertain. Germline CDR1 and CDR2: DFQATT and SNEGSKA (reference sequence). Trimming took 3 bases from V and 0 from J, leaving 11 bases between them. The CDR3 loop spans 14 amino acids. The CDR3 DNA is TGCAGTGCTAGCTACACACCTGCTAACTATGGCTACACCTTC. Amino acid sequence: CSASYTPANYGYTF.

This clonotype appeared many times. CDR3 residues: CASILEPGTKTTYEQYF. For the CDR3, the DNA is TGTGCCAGCATATTGGAACCCGGGACAAAAACAACCTACGAGCAGTACTTC. The chain combines TRBV6-1 with TRBJ2-7, with D maybe TRBD1 (6 bases). Germline CDR1 reads MNHNS; CDR2 reads SASEGT. The CDR3 totals 17 residues. V lost 7 bases to trimming and J lost 2 bases, with 24 bases between them.

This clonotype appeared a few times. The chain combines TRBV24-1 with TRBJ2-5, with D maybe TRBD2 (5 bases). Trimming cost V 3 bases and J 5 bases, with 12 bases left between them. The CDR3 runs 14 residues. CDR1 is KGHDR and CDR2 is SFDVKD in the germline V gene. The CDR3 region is CATSDPRRTETQYF. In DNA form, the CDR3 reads TGTGCCACCAGTGATCCTCGGAGGACTGAGACCCAGTACTTC.

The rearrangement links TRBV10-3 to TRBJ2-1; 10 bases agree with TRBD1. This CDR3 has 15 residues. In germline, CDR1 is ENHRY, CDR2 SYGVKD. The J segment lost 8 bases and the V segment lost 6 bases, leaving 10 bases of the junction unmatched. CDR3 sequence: CAISQTGGLQDEQFF. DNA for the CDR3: TGTGCCATCAGCCAGACAGGGGGCTTGCAAGATGAGCAGTTCTTC.

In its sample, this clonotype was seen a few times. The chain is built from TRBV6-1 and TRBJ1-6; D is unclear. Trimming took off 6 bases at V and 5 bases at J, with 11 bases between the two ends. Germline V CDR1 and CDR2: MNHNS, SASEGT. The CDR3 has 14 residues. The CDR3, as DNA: TGTGCCAGCAGCCCGGACGGCGATAATTCACCCCTCCACTTT. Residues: CASSPDGDNSPLHF.

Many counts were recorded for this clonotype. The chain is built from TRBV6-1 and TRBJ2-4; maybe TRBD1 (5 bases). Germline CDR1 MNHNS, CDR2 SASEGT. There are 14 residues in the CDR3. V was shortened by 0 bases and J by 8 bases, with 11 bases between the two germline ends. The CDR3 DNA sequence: TGTGCCAGCAGTGAAGCGCCCAGGGTGGACATTCAGTACTTC. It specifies CASSEAPRVDIQYF.